This T cell receptor beta chain was sequenced during a study of STAT3 mutations in large granular lymphocyte leukemia. Study summary: Among longitudinally sequenced T-LGLL patients, roughly half had canonical activating STAT3 mutations detected. General study results and limits: At least one immunodominant TCR beta clonotype appeared in every T-cell large granular lymphocyte leukemia patient. After therapy, about 35% of the 18 patients switched clonotypes, all new clones STAT3 wild type.

Assay: immunoSEQ multiplex PCR; the TCRdb copy retains only in-frame clones and omits some. The sample lists roughly 40,000 clones; around nine tenths were seen once. The CDR3 is 14 amino acids. CDR1 is LNHNV and CDR2 is YYDKDF in the germline V gene (reference sequence). V shed 0 bases and J shed 7 bases, with 7 bases lying between them. This clone was counted once. Its antigen is not identified. The receptor comes from a human donor with T large granular lymphocyte leukemia. Some clones in this sample may be carry-over from other donors' samples. Sequenced sample: PBMCs. This chain uses TRBV15 with TRBJ1-6; D gene ambiguous. CDR3 bases: TGTGCCACCAGCAGAGAAGGAGGGAATTCACCCCTCCACTTT. This gives the protein CATSREGGNSPLHF.